This T cell receptor (beta chain) is from a study of early T cells in non-severe SARS-CoV-2 infection. Looking at the study overall: Sequencing input comprised bulk RNA from unsorted whole blood; chain pairing was not available.

V was cut by 5 bases and J by 5 bases, with 12 bases left in between. The CDR3 has 13 amino acids. Germline V gene data show CDR1 as MNHEY and CDR2 as SVGAGI. This clonotype was recorded a few times. Its target is unknown. The protocol attached unique molecular identifiers to individual cDNA molecules. One entry per CDR3 protein, called by TCRdb with MiXCR from the 5' RACE reads. Counted here are about 52,000 distinct CDR3 sequences, more than 9.5% occurring once; the ten biggest clones make up less than 15%. Overall study results and limits: Anti-spike CD8 specificities were favored by VDJdb matching, whose results missed private and CD4 specificities.

Input material: whole blood. The chain has TRBV6-5 and TRBJ1-1; the D is unclear. This receptor was taken from an adult who was a healthcare worker with PCR-confirmed SARS-CoV-2 infection or an uninfected control (not recorded which). This CDR3 reads CASSHGRRTEAFF. The CDR3 nucleotides are TGTGCCAGCAGTCACGGACGTCGGACTGAAGCTTTCTTT.